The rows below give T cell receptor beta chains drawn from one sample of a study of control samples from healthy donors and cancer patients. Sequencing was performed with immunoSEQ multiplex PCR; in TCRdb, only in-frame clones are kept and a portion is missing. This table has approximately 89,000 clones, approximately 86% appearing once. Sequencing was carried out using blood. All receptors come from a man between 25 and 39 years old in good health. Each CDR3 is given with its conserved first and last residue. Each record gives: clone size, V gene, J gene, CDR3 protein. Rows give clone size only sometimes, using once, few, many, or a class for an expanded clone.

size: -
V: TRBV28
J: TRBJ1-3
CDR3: CASKGAPGNTIYF

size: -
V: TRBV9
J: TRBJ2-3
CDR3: CASRETGTDTQYF

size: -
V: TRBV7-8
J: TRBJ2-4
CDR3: CASSLVGGVAKNIQYF

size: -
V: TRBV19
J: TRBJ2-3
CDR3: CASSSFSSTDTQYF

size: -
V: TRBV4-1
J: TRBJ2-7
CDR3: CASSRGDTYEQYF

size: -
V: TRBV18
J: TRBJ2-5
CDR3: CASSPRGEETQYF

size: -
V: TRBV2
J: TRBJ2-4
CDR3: CASTMGQVKNIQYF

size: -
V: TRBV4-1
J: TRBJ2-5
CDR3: CASSQRGTQETQYF

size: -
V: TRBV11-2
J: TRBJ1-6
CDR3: CASSPNPSGVGSPLHF

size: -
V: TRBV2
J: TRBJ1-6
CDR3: CASSGGGYNSPLHF

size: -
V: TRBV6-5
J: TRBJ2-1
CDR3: CASSYFGQGSYNEQFF

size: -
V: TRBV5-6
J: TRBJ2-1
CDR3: CASSPMGTEPNEQFF

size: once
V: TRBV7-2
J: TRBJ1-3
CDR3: CASSKTQGAGNTIYF

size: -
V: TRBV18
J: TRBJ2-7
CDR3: CASSPPRPGGEQYF

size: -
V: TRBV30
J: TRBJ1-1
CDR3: CAWTGVWGNTEAFF

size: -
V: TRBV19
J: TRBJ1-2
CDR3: CASSIGRTNYGYTF

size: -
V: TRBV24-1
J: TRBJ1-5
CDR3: CATSDLPDTPITPQHF

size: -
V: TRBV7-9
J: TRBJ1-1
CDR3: CASSTDRVTEAFF

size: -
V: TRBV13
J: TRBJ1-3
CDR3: CASSLAGRGNTIYF

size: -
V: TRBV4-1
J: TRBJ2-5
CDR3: CASSQEWRAGGIETQYF

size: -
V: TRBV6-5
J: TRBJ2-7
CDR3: CASRTSGSSYEQYF

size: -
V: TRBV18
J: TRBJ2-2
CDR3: CASSPDRATGELFF

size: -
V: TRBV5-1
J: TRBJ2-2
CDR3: CASSLDTGELFF

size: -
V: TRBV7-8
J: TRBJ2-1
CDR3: CASRPSGGPAFF

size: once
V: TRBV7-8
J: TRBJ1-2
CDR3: CASRMEDELGGYTF

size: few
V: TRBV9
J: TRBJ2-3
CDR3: CASSDRGGRTTDTQYF

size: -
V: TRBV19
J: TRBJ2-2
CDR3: CASYLGRPLGGELFF

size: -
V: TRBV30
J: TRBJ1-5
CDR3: CAWSVQGTTGQPQHF

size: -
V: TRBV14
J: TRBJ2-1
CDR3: CASSQDWFQGHTYNEQFF

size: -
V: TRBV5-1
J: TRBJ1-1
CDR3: CASSLGDRRYTEAFF

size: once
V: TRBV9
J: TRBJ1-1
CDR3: CASSVGRQADTEAFF

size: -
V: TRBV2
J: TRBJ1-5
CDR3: CASRRTGEGQPQHF

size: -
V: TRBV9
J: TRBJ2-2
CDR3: CASSTRNTGELFF

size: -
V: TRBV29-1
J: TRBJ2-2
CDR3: CSVVAGSSNTGELFF

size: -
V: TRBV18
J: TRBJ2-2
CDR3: CASSPGQGANTGELFF

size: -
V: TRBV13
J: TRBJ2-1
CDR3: CASSRLTGGETYSSYNEQFF

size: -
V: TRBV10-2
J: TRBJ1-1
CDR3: CASSGGQGNTEAFF

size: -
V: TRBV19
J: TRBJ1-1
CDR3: CASSRSELNTEAFF

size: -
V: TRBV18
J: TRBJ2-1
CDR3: CASSPGREREIF

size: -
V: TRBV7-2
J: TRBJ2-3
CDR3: CASSRTSGTDTQYF

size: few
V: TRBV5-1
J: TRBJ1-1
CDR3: CASSSMGWGEAFF

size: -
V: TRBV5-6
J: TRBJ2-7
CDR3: CASSLGGRGGSYEQYF

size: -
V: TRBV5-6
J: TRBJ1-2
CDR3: CASSLAENGYTF

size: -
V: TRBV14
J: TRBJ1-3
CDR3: CASSQVRGIGNTIYF

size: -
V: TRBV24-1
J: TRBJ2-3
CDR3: CATSGTDSTDTQYF

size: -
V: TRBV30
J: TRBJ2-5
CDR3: CAWSKDRGGETQYF